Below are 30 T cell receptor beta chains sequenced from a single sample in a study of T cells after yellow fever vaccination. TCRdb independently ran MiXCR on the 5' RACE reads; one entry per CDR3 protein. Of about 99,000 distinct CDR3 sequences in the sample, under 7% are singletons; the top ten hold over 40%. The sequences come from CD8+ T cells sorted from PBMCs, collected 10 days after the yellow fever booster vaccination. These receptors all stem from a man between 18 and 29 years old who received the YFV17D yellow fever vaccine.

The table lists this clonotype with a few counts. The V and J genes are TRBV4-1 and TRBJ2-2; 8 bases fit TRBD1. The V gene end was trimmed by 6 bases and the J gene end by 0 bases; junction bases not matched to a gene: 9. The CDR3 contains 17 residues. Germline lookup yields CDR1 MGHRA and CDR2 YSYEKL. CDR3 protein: CASRPGQEDANTGELFF. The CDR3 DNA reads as TGCGCCAGCAGGCCGGGACAGGAGGACGCGAACACCGGGGAGCTGTTTTTT.

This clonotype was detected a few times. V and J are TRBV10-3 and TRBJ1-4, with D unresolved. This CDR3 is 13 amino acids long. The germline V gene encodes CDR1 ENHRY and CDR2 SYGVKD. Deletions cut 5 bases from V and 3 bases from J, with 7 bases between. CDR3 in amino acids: CAISLDPNEKLFF. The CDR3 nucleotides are TGTGCCATCAGTCTCGACCCTAATGAAAAACTGTTTTTT.

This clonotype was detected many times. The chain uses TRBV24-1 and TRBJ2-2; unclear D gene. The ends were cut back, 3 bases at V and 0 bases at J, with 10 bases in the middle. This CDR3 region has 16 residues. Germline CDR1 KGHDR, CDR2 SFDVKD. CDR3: CATSDLTGANTGELFF. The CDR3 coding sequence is TGTGCCACCAGTGATCTGACTGGCGCGAACACCGGGGAGCTGTTTTTT.

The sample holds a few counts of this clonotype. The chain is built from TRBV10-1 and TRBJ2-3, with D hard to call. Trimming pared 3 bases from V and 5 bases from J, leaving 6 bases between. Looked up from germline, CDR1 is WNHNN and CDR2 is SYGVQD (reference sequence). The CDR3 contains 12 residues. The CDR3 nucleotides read TGCGCCAGCAGTGAAGGGCTAGATACGCAGTATTTT. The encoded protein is CASSEGLDTQYF.

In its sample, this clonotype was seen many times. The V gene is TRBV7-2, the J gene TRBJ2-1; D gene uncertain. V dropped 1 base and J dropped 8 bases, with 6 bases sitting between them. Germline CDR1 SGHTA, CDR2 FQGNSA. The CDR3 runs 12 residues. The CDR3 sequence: CASSLVRDEQFF. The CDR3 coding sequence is TGTGCCAGCAGCTTAGTCAGAGATGAGCAGTTCTTC.

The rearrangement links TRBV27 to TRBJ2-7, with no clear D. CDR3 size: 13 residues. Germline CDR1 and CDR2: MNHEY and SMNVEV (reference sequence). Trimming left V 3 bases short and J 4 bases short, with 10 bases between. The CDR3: CASSFGVLYEQYF. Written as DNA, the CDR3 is TGTGCCAGCAGTTTTGGCGTGCTATACGAGCAGTACTTC.

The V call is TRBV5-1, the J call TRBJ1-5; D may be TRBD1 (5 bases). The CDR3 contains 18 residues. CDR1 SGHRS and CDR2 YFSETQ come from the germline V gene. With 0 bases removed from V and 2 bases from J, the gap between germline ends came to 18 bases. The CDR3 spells CASSLELPEQGRNQPQHF. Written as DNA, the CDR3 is TGCGCCAGCAGCTTGGAGTTACCGGAGCAGGGCCGCAATCAGCCCCAGCATTTT.

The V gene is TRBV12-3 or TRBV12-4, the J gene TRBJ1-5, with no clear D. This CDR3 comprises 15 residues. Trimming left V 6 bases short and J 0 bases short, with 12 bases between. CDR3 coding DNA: TGTGCCAGCAGCCCCGACGATAATAGCAATCAGCCCCAGCATTTT. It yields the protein CASSPDDNSNQPQHF.

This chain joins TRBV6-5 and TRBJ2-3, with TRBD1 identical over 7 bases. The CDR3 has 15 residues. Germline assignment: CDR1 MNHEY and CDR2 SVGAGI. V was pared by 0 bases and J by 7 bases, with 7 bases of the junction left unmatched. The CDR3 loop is CASSYSHRGANTQYF. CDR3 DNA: TGTGCCAGCAGTTACTCCCACAGGGGTGCGAATACGCAGTATTTT.

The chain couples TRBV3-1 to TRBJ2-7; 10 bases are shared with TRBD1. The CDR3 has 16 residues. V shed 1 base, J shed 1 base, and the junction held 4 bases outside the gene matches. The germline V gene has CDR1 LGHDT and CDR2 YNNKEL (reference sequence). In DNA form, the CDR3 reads TGTGCCAGCAGCCAAGTAAGGGACAGGGGATCCTACGAGCAGTACTTC. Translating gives CASSQVRDRGSYEQYF.

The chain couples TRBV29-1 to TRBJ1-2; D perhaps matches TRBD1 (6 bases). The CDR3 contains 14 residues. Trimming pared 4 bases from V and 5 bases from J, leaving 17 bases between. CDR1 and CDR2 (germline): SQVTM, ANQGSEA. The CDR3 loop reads CSVVTAGARYGYTF. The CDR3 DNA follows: TGCAGCGTTGTGACCGCGGGGGCAAGATATGGCTACACCTTC.

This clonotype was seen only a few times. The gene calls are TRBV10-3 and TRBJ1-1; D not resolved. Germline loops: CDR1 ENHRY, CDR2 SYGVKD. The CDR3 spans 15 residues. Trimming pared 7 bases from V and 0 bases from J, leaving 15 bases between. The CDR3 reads CAIKNRVGMNTEAFF. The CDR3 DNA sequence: TGTGCCATCAAAAATCGCGTTGGCATGAACACTGAAGCTTTCTTT.

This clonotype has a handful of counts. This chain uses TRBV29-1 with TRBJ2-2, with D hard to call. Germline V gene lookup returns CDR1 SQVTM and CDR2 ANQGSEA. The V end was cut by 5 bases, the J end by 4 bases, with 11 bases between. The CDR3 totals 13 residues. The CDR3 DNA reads TGCAGCGTTTTGAGCTCGGGCACCGGGGAGCTGTTTTTT. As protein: CSVLSSGTGELFF.

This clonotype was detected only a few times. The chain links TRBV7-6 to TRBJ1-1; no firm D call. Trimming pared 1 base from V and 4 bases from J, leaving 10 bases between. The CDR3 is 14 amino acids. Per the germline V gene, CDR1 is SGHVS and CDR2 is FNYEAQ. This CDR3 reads CASSLGTSITEAFF. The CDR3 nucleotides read TGTGCCAGCAGCTTAGGGACGTCTATCACTGAAGCTTTCTTT.

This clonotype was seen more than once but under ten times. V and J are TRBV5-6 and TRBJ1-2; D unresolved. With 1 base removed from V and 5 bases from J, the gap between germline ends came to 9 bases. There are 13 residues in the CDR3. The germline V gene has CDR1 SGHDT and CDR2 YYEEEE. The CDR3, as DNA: TGTGCCAGCAGCTTGCCCCAGCCTTATGGCTACACCTTC. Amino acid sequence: CASSLPQPYGYTF.

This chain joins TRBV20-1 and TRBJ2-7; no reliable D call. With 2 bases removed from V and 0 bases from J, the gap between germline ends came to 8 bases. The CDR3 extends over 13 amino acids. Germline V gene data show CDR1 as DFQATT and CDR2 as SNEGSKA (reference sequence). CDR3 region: CSARPGYSYEQYF. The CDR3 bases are TGCAGTGCTAGACCTGGCTACTCCTACGAGCAGTACTTC.

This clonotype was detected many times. This CDR3 is CASSLSNSENIQYF. The DNA of the CDR3 is TGTGCCAGCAGCTTATCGAACAGTGAAAACATTCAGTACTTC. V is TRBV7-9 and J is TRBJ2-4; D is unresolved. The germline V gene has CDR1 SEHNR and CDR2 FQNEAQ (reference sequence). CDR3 length: 14 residues. The V end lost 2 bases, the J end lost 5 bases, and 10 bases lay between the germline ends.

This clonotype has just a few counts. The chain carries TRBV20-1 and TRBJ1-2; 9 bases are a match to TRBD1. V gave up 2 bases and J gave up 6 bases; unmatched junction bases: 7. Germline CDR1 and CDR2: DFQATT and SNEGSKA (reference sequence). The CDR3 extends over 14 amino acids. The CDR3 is CSARRQGEGDGYTF. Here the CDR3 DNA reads TGCAGTGCTAGACGACAGGGGGAAGGAGATGGCTACACCTTC.

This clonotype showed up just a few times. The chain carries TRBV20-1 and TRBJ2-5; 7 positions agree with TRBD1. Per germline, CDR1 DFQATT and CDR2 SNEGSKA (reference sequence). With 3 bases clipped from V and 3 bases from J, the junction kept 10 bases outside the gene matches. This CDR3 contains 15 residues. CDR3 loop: CSASNTGAGEETQYF. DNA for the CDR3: TGCAGTGCTAGTAATACAGGGGCCGGCGAAGAGACCCAGTACTTC.

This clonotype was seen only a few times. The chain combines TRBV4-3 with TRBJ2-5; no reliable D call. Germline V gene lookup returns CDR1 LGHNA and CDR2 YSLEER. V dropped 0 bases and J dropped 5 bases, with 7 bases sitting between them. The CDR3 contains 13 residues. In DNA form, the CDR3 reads TGCGCCAGCAGCCAAGAGGGTTTGGAGACCCAGTACTTC. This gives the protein CASSQEGLETQYF.

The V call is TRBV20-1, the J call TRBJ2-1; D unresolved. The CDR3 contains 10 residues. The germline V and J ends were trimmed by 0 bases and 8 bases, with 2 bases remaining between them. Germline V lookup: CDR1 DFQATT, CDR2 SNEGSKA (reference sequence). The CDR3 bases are TGCAGTGCTAGAGAGGATGAGCAGTTCTTC. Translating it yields CSAREDEQFF.

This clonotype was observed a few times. The CDR3 reads CAISETSGVQETQYF. The CDR3 nucleotides read TGTGCCATCAGTGAGACTAGCGGGGTTCAAGAGACCCAGTACTTC. The chain couples TRBV10-3 to TRBJ2-5, with 10 bases fitting TRBD2. CDR1 and CDR2 from the germline V gene are ENHRY and SYGVKD. J lost 2 bases, V lost 2 bases, and 2 bases had no gene match. The CDR3 covers 15 residues.

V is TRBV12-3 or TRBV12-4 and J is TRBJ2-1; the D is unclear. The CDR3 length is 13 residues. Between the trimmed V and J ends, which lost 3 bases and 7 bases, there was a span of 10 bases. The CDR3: CASSFRARNEQFF. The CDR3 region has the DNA TGTGCCAGCAGTTTTAGGGCGCGGAATGAGCAGTTCTTC.

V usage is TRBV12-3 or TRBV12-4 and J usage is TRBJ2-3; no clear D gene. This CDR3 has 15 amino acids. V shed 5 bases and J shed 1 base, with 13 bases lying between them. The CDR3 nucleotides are TGTGCCAGCAGTGCCTACAAGGTCCGCACAGATACGCAGTATTTT. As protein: CASSAYKVRTDTQYF.

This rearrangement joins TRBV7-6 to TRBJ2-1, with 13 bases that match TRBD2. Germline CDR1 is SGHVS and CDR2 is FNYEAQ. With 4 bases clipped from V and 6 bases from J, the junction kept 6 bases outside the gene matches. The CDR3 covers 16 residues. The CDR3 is CASSSLLAGGPNEQFF. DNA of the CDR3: TGTGCCAGCAGCTCACTACTAGCGGGGGGGCCCAATGAGCAGTTCTTC.

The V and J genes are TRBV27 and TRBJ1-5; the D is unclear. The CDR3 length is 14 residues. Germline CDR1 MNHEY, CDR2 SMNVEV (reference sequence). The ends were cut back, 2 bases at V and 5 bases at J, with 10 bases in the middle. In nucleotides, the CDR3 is TGTGCCAGCAGTTTAAACTCGCTATATCAGCCCCAGCATTTT. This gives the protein CASSLNSLYQPQHF.

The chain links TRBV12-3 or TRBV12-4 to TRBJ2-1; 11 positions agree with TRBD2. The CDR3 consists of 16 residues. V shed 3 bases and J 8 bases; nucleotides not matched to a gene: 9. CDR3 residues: CASSFYMLAGGHEQFF. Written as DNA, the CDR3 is TGTGCCAGCAGTTTTTATATGCTAGCGGGGGGCCATGAGCAGTTCTTC.

In DNA, the CDR3 is TGTGCCAGCACCCATGGGACTAGCGGGGGAGAGACCCAGTACTTC. Translated, it gives CASTHGTSGGETQYF. The rearrangement uses TRBV12-3 or TRBV12-4 and TRBJ2-5; 14 bases map to TRBD2. The CDR3 has 15 residues. V lost 7 bases to trimming and J lost 4 bases; unmatched junction nucleotides: 5.

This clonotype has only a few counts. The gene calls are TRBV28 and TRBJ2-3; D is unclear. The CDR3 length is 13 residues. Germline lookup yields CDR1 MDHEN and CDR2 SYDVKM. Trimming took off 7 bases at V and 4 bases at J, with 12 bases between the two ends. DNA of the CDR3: TGTGCCAGCACCGGTGGGTCTCCAGATACGCAGTATTTT. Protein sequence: CASTGGSPDTQYF.

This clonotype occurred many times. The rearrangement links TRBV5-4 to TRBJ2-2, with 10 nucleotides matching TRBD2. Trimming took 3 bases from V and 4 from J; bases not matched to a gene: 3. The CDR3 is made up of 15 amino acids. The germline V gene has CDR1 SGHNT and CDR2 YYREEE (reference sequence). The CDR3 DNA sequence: TGTGCCAGCAGCTCGAGCGGGGGGGCCACCGGGGAGCTGTTTTTT. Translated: CASSSSGGATGELFF.